Below, one TCR beta chain is given with its context. What it binds is not known. At one end, the junction sequence differs from germline, possibly due to a read error. This entry belongs to a study of cytomegalovirus exposure and HLA in healthy donors. PCR used 60 Vbeta primers and 13 Jbeta primers. Measured with immunoSEQ multiplex PCR; TCRdb has only the in-frame clones, and not every one. The sample lists some 54,000 clones, 75% to 85% occurring once. Broader study findings: A missense variant in DCLRE1C was later tied to TCR beta V- and J-gene trimming. In a later analysis, at a false discovery rate of 0.05, roughly 16,000 TCR beta sequences matched HLA alleles. In a later analysis, a genetic analysis reported fewer productive-TCR N-insertions in an Asian-associated ancestry cluster than the cohort average.

From germline, CDR1 is SGHTA and CDR2 FQGTGA. The CDR3 has 15 amino acids. The sequencing input was PBMCs. This receptor was identified in a male donor in good health and CMV-seronegative. The V call is TRBV7-3, the J call TRBJ2-7, with 9 bases fitting TRBD1. The CDR3: CSSSPGTGRNYEQYF. In DNA, the CDR3 is TGTTCCAGCAGCCCGGGGACAGGGAGGAACTACGAGCAGTACTTC.